These T cell receptor beta chains were read from a single sample in a study of T cells in Graves' hyperthyroidism and ophthalmopathy. TCRdb called the multiplex PCR reads again in MiXCR, with one record for every CDR3 protein. The sample shows 450,000 to 700,000 distinct CDR3 sequences, about 43% of them seen only once. Sequencing was done on a sample of peripheral blood or thyroid tissue (not recorded which). The receptor source for this set is an adult woman with Graves' disease, either hyperthyroidism or ophthalmopathy (not recorded which). Both conserved end residues are part of each CDR3. The order of the fields is V gene, D gene, clone size, J gene, CDR3 length, CDR3 protein, CDR3 DNA. The D gene is left open where the match is weak. Size values are once, few and many counts, or a class for expanded clones, and some rows have none.

TRBV7-8	TRBD2	.	TRBJ2-7	15	CASSRATSGTYEQYF	TGTGCCAGCAGCCGAGCGACTAGCGGGACCTACGAGCAGTACTTC
TRBV10-2	.	.	TRBJ1-5	15	CASSKDSPSNQPQHF	TGCGCCAGCAGTAAGGACAGTCCTAGCAATCAGCCCCAGCATTTT
TRBV3-1	.	.	TRBJ2-6	15	CASRDAPWGANVLTF	TGTGCCAGCAGGGACGCCCCGTGGGGGGCCAACGTCCTGACTTTC
TRBV27	.	many	TRBJ1-1	15	CASSSTTTGNTEAFF	TGTGCCAGCAGTTCAACAACGACAGGGAACACTGAAGCTTTCTTT
TRBV9	.	many	TRBJ2-7	12	CASSALSYEQYF	TGTGCCAGCAGCGCTCTCTCCTACGAGCAGTACTTC
TRBV20-1	TRBD2	many	TRBJ2-7	15	CSGWLAGGEISEQYF	TGCAGTGGATGGCTAGCGGGAGGCGAGATCAGCGAGCAGTACTTC
TRBV7-9	.	.	TRBJ1-5	15	CASSLASRNNQPQHF	TGTGCCAGCAGCTTAGCGTCGAGGAACAATCAGCCCCAGCATTTT
TRBV9	TRBD1	many	TRBJ1-5	15	CASSPGQGANQPQHF	TGTGCCAGCAGCCCGGGACAGGGAGCGAATCAGCCCCAGCATTTT
TRBV20-1	TRBD1	.	TRBJ1-6	14	CSAWDRIDNSPLHF	TGCAGTGCGTGGGACAGAATCGATAATTCACCCCTCCACTTT
TRBV28	.	many	TRBJ2-5	11	CASSTQETQYF	TGTGCCAGCAGTACTCAAGAGACCCAGTACTTC
TRBV11-2	.	.	TRBJ1-3	13	CASSPYPGNTIYF	TGTGCCAGCAGCCCCTATCCTGGAAACACCATATATTTT
TRBV2	.	many	TRBJ1-3	15	CASRVAGSRGNTIYF	TGTGCCAGCCGGGTCGCGGGGTCTAGAGGAAACACCATATATTTT
TRBV7-9	TRBD1	.	TRBJ1-4	16	CASSYSWDSWHEGLFF	TGTGCCAGCAGCTACTCTTGGGACAGCTGGCATGAAGGACTGTTTTTT
TRBV20-1	.	many	TRBJ1-6	13	CSARGRTNSPLHF	TGCAGTGCGAGAGGACGGACTAATTCACCCCTCCACTTT
TRBV29-1	.	.	TRBJ1-2	12	CSVEDLTGGYTF	TGCAGCGTTGAAGATTTGACAGGAGGCTACACCTTC
TRBV2	TRBD1	.	TRBJ1-5	16	CASLVRGRISNQPQHF	TGTGCCAGCTTAGTCAGGGGGCGCATAAGCAATCAGCCCCAGCATTTT
TRBV28	.	many	TRBJ1-5	13	CASSFPDGQPQHF	TGTGCCAGCAGTTTTCCCGATGGACAGCCCCAGCATTTT
TRBV2	TRBD1	.	TRBJ2-5	15	CASSSGTGMQETQYF	TGTGCCAGCAGCTCCGGGACAGGGATGCAAGAGACCCAGTACTTC
TRBV19	.	few	TRBJ1-1	15	CASSPWAGANTEAFF	TGTGCCAGCTCACCATGGGCAGGGGCGAACACTGAAGCTTTCTTT
TRBV20-1	.	.	TRBJ1-5	10	CSASNQPQHF	TGCAGTGCTAGCAATCAGCCCCAGCATTTT
TRBV11-1	TRBD2	many	TRBJ2-2	18	CASSLGLAGGRGTGELFF	TGTGCCAGCAGCCTGGGACTAGCGGGAGGCCGGGGCACCGGGGAGCTGTTTTTT
TRBV20-1	.	many	TRBJ1-2	17	CSAVTGTPEEASDGYTF	TGCAGTGCTGTAACCGGGACCCCCGAAGAAGCCTCCGATGGCTACACCTTC
TRBV19	.	.	TRBJ2-6	14	CASMGHQGAYVLTF	TGTGCCAGTATGGGGCACCAAGGAGCCTACGTCCTGACTTTC
TRBV20-1	.	many	TRBJ1-2	15	CSAGRGVQGGGGYTF	TGCAGTGCTGGGAGGGGGGTACAGGGAGGAGGTGGCTACACCTTC
TRBV7-3	TRBD2	.	TRBJ2-7	14	CASSRERGAYEQYF	TGTGCCAGCAGCCGGGAGCGGGGGGCCTACGAGCAGTACTTC
TRBV10-3	TRBD2	many	TRBJ2-7	14	CATNSGRGSYEQYF	TGTGCCACCAATAGCGGGAGAGGGTCCTACGAGCAGTACTTC
TRBV2	.	.	TRBJ1-4	17	CASSGALPQDPNEKLFF	TGTGCCAGCAGTGGAGCGCTTCCCCAGGACCCTAATGAAAAACTGTTTTTT
TRBV7-9	TRBD1	.	TRBJ1-2	15	CASRERTGSSYGYTF	TGTGCCAGCAGAGAAAGGACAGGATCCTCCTATGGCTACACCTTC
TRBV5-1	.	many	TRBJ1-5	15	CASSLGVGPNQPQHF	TGCGCCAGCAGCTTGGGAGTTGGTCCTAATCAGCCCCAGCATTTT
TRBV2	TRBD1	many	TRBJ1-2	14	CASSVTGGSGGYTF	TGTGCCAGCAGCGTAACAGGGGGCAGTGGTGGCTACACCTTC
TRBV20-1	TRBD1	.	TRBJ2-5	14	CSASTGVGNQPQYF	TGCAGTGCTTCGACAGGGGTTGGGAATCAGCCCCAGTACTTC
TRBV25-1	.	.	TRBJ1-5	14	CARAPANNNQPQHF	TGTGCCAGGGCGCCGGCCAACAACAATCAGCCCCAGCATTTT
TRBV20-1	.	many	TRBJ1-1	14	CSAPRKGESTEAFF	TGCAGTGCCCCACGAAAGGGAGAGAGCACTGAAGCTTTCTTT
TRBV2	TRBD2	.	TRBJ2-2	15	CASSEPASGTGELFF	TGTGCCAGCAGTGAACCGGCTAGCGGGACCGGGGAGCTGTTTTTT
TRBV6-5	.	many	TRBJ2-5	11	CASSYGETQYF	TGTGCCAGCAGTTACGGGGAGACCCAGTACTTC
TRBV12-3/TRBV12-4	TRBD1	.	TRBJ2-5	13	CASRPGQGWIQYF	TGTGCCAGCAGGCCTGGACAGGGGTGGATCCAGTACTTC
TRBV20-1	TRBD1	many	TRBJ2-5	18	CSAPLKGQLSAPPRTQYF	TGCAGTGCTCCACTTAAGGGACAGTTGTCGGCCCCCCCTAGGACCCAGTACTTC
TRBV19	TRBD1	many	TRBJ2-2	16	CASSKAGTGNTGELFF	TGTGCCAGTAGTAAAGCCGGGACAGGGAACACCGGGGAGCTGTTTTTT
TRBV7-9	TRBD2	.	TRBJ2-5	17	CTSSLRGPSGAQETQYF	TGTACCAGCAGCTTGAGAGGCCCTAGCGGGGCACAAGAGACCCAGTACTTC
TRBV24-1	.	many	TRBJ1-3	14	CATSDTRSGNTIYF	TGTGCCACCAGTGACACCCGCTCTGGAAACACCATATATTTT
TRBV12-3/TRBV12-4	.	.	TRBJ1-1	11	CASSPTGWAFF	TGTGCCAGCAGTCCTACCGGGTGGGCTTTCTTT
TRBV2	TRBD2	.	TRBJ2-7	15	CASSTSGRASYEQYF	TGTGCCAGCAGCACTAGCGGGAGGGCCTCCTACGAGCAGTACTTC
TRBV25-1	.	.	TRBJ1-4	14	CASSQTGFNEKLFF	TGTGCCAGCTCCCAAACAGGGTTTAATGAAAAACTGTTTTTT
TRBV25-1	.	.	TRBJ1-5	18	CACSARDRGTGSNQPQHF	.
TRBV10-3	TRBD1	many	TRBJ2-7	14	CAIRNLQGTYEQYF	TGTGCCATCAGGAATTTACAGGGGACCTACGAGCAGTACTTC
TRBV5-6	.	.	TRBJ1-1	13	CASSRAPNTEAFF	TGTGCCAGCAGCAGGGCGCCGAACACTGAAGCTTTCTTT
TRBV9	TRBD1	many	TRBJ2-2	16	CASSVGGRGHTGELFF	TGTGCCAGCAGCGTAGGAGGCAGGGGGCACACCGGGGAGCTGTTTTTT
TRBV5-1	.	many	TRBJ1-5	14	CASSLEGGHQPQHF	TGCGCCAGCAGCTTGGAGGGGGGGCATCAGCCCCAGCATTTT